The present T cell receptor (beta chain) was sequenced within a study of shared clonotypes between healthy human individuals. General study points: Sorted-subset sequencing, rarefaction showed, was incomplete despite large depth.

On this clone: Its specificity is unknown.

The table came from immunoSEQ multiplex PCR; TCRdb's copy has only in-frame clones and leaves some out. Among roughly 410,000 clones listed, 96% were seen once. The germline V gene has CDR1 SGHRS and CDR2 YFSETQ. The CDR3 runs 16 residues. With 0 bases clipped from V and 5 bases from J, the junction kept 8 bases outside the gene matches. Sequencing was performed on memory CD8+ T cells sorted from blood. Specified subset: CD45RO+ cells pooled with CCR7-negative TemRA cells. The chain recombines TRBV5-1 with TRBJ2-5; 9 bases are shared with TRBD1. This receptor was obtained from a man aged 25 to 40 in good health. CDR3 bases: TGCGCCAGCAGCTTGGTGGGCCCTGACAGGGGGGAGACCCAGTACTTC. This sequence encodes CASSLVGPDRGETQYF.